Each of the 20 T cell receptor beta chains below was sequenced from the same sample in a study of T cells in Graves' hyperthyroidism and ophthalmopathy. Amplified regions were TCR beta CDR3 sequences from RNA transcripts. The HTBI set primed first-round TCR CDR3 RT-PCR. Using its own MiXCR run on the multiplex PCR reads, TCRdb lists one record per CDR3 protein. The sample carries approximately 380,000 distinct CDR3 sequences, approximately 20% recorded once. Source material: blood. The receptors derive from a woman aged 18-29 years with Graves' hyperthyroidism.

This clonotype was counted ten times or more. The chain links TRBV11-1 to TRBJ1-1; TRBD1 is a possible D gene (6 bases). The CDR3 runs to 17 residues. Trimming removed 5 bases from V and 2 bases from J, with 21 bases in between. Germline CDR1 reads SGHAT; CDR2 reads FQDESV (reference sequence). CDR3 nucleotides: TGTGCCAGCAGCGATCGGACAGCGATCAAAACTAACACTGAAGCTTTCTTT. It yields the protein CASSDRTAIKTNTEAFF. Full variable domain (remainder filled in from reference TRBV11-1 and TRBJ1-1): EAEVAQSPRYKITEKSQAVAFWCDPISGHATLYWYRQILGQGPELLVQFQDESVVDDSQLPKDRFSAERLKGVDSTLKIQPAELGDSAMYLCASSDRTAIKTNTEAFFGQGTRLTVV.

This chain uses TRBV12-3 or TRBV12-4 with TRBJ2-7; 7 bases agree with TRBD2. V lost 1 base and J lost 4; bases outside the gene matches: 10. This CDR3 has 16 amino acids. Here the CDR3 DNA reads TGTGCCAGCAGTTTAGGTATGGGCAGGGAGGGATACGAGCAGTACTTC. This gives the protein CASSLGMGREGYEQYF.

V is TRBV18 and J is TRBJ2-7, with no clear D. With 0 bases removed from V and 7 bases from J, the gap between germline ends came to 10 bases. There are 13 residues in the CDR3. Per germline, CDR1 KGHSH and CDR2 LQKENI. The CDR3 spells CASSPPSLGEQYF. The CDR3 nucleotides read TGTGCCAGCTCACCACCGTCTTTGGGGGAGCAGTACTTC. Filled out from reference TRBV18 and TRBJ2-7, the complete variable domain reads NAGVMQNPRHLVRRRGQEARLRCSPMKGHSHVYWYRQLPEEGLKFMVYLQKENIIDESGMPKERFSAEFPKEGPSILRIQQVVRGDSAAYFCASSPPSLGEQYFGPGTRLTVT.

The chain has TRBV2 and TRBJ2-7; D uncertain. Germline lookup yields CDR1 SNHLY and CDR2 FYNNEI. The CDR3 loop spans 15 amino acids. With 8 bases removed from V and 2 bases from J, the gap between germline ends came to 19 bases. CDR3 protein: CASRAVGGWAYEQYF. The DNA of the CDR3 is TGTGCCAGCCGGGCCGTCGGTGGATGGGCCTACGAGCAGTACTTC.

The rearrangement links TRBV6-5 to TRBJ2-5, with 8 bases fitting TRBD1. V shed 4 bases and J 4 bases; nucleotides not matched to a gene: 8. This CDR3 is 15 amino acids long. Looked up from germline, CDR1 is MNHEY and CDR2 is SVGAGI. CDR3 nucleotides: TGTGCCAGCAGTTTCAGGGGGCAAGTGGGAGAGACCCAGTACTTC. Translation: CASSFRGQVGETQYF.

This clonotype was observed at least ten times. The CDR3 nucleotides are TGCGCCAGCAGCCGGGACACGAGCTCTGGAAACACCATATATTTT. It yields the protein CASSRDTSSGNTIYF. The chain recombines TRBV5-1 with TRBJ1-3, with D perhaps TRBD1 (6 bases). V was cut by 4 bases and J by 0 bases, with 11 bases left in between. Germline-derived CDR1 and CDR2 are SGHRS and YFSETQ. The CDR3 loop spans 15 amino acids.

There are many counts of this clonotype. The rearrangement links TRBV5-1 to TRBJ1-2; possible D gene TRBD1, 5 bases. V was trimmed by 3 bases and J by 4 bases, leaving 16 bases between them. In germline, CDR1 is SGHRS, CDR2 YFSETQ. The CDR3 has 15 amino acids. The DNA for the CDR3 is TGCGCCAGCAGCTGGGGGTGGGGCGGCGGCTATGGCTACACCTTC. Protein: CASSWGWGGGYGYTF.

This clonotype was seen repeatedly, ten times or more. V and J are TRBV20-1 and TRBJ2-7, with D unclear. This CDR3 has 14 amino acids. Germline V gene sequence: CDR1 DFQATT, CDR2 SNEGSKA (reference sequence). V was shortened by 0 bases and J by 2 bases, with 11 bases between the two germline ends. CDR3 in DNA: TGCAGTGCTAGAGATCGAGGCAGGACCTACGAGCAGTACTTC. Amino acid sequence: CSARDRGRTYEQYF.

This clonotype has ten or more counts. A much larger clone lies a single base off, so this may be a read error. The gene calls are TRBV12-3 or TRBV12-4 and TRBJ1-1, with D unclear. The CDR3 has 11 residues. The CDR3 DNA is TGTGCCAGCAGTTTTAACACTGAAGCTTCCTTT. The encoded protein is CASSFNTEASF.

This clonotype was detected many times. The genes are TRBV20-1 and TRBJ1-1, with 10 positions matching TRBD1. This CDR3 is 15 amino acids long. The germline CDR1 and CDR2 sequences are DFQATT and SNEGSKA (reference sequence). V shed 6 bases and J 0 bases; nucleotides not matched to a gene: 7. The CDR3 coding sequence is TGCAGTGCCTCCGGGACAGGGGATATGAACACTGAAGCTTTCTTT. This sequence encodes CSASGTGDMNTEAFF.

The gene calls are TRBV7-2 and TRBJ1-1, with D possibly TRBD1 on 6 matching bases. Trimming removed 5 bases at V and 2 bases at J, with 15 bases between. CDR1 and CDR2 (germline): SGHTA, FQGNSA. This CDR3 is built from 15 residues. CDR3 nucleotides: TGTGCCAGCAGCCCCGGAGGGGGATTCAACACTGAAGCTTTCTTT. Its protein product is CASSPGGGFNTEAFF.

This clonotype has a handful of counts. The CDR3 DNA sequence: TGCAGTGCTAGAGAGGGGGTTGAGGAGCTGTTTTTT. It codes for CSAREGVEELFF. The genes are TRBV20-1 and TRBJ2-2; D tentatively reads TRBD1 or TRBD2 (5 bases each). Germline-derived CDR1 and CDR2 are DFQATT and SNEGSKA (reference sequence). Trimming left V 0 bases short and J 10 bases short, with 9 bases between. CDR3 length: 12 residues.

This clonotype has a count of ten or more. This chain uses TRBV29-1 with TRBJ2-3; 11 nucleotides line up with TRBD1. Trimming took 3 bases from V and 0 from J; bases not matched to a gene: 5. Germline loops: CDR1 SQVTM, CDR2 ANQGSEA. This CDR3 region has 16 residues. CDR3 DNA: TGCAGCGTTGACATGCGGGACAGGGGGAGCACAGATACGCAGTATTTT. Amino acids: CSVDMRDRGSTDTQYF.

The sample holds many counts of this clonotype. The CDR3 reads CSATRTGTYEQYF. In DNA, the CDR3 is TGCAGTGCTACCCGGACAGGGACCTACGAGCAGTACTTC. This chain uses TRBV20-1 with TRBJ2-7, with TRBD1 matching over 8 bases. V trimming: 4 bases; J trimming: 2 bases; junction bases outside the gene matches: 4. Germline CDR1 DFQATT, CDR2 SNEGSKA (reference sequence). The CDR3 is 13 amino acids.

This clonotype was seen ten or more times. Written as DNA, the CDR3 is TGCAGTGCTAGAGAGGGGAGCAGGGCTGAAGCTTTCTTT. Its translation is CSAREGSRAEAFF. The chain has TRBV20-1 and TRBJ1-1; possible D gene TRBD1, 5 bases. Germline V gene sequence: CDR1 DFQATT, CDR2 SNEGSKA (reference sequence). V lost 0 bases and J lost 6, with 11 bases in between. The CDR3 spans 13 residues.

This clonotype was found many times. The junction and the germline gene differ at one end; a read error may be behind it. Here the CDR3 DNA reads TGCAGTGCGAGAGGCAGCCCTTATAGCAATCAGCCCCAGCATTTT. Translated: CSARGSPYSNQPQHF. The chain has TRBV20-1 and TRBJ1-5; D not resolved. Per the germline V gene, CDR1 is DFQATT and CDR2 is SNEGSKA (reference sequence). CDR3 length: 15 residues.

This rearrangement joins TRBV6-1 to TRBJ1-1; D call uncertain. The V and J ends lost 10 bases and 1 base respectively, with 16 bases between them. This CDR3 has 14 residues. Looked up from germline, CDR1 is MNHNS and CDR2 is SASEGT. DNA for the CDR3: TGTGCCACCTCGTTGTGGGGTAGGAACACTGAAGCTTTCTTT. This sequence encodes CATSLWGRNTEAFF.

At least ten counts were recorded for this clonotype. The chain couples TRBV6-1 to TRBJ2-5, with D maybe TRBD1 (5 bases). The CDR3 is made up of 14 amino acids. The germline V gene has CDR1 MNHNS and CDR2 SASEGT. Between the trimmed V and J ends, which lost 8 bases and 2 bases, there was a span of 15 bases. The CDR3 protein is CASLGNRPQETQYF. CDR3 nucleotides: TGTGCCAGCCTGGGTAACAGGCCGCAAGAGACCCAGTACTTC.

This clonotype was observed at least ten times. This rearrangement joins TRBV6-5 to TRBJ2-2; D gene ambiguous. V was clipped by 6 bases and J by 6 bases, with 14 bases between them. Germline values: CDR1 MNHEY, CDR2 SVGAGI. The CDR3 has 14 amino acids. CDR3 bases: TGTGCCAGCAGCTACGGACGCCCCCCCGGGGAGCTGTTTTTT. This gives the protein CASSYGRPPGELFF.

This clonotype was found a few times. A clone one base away is much larger, so this may be a read error. The chain joins TRBV2 to TRBJ1-2; D call uncertain. Germline CDR1 is SNHLY and CDR2 is FYNNEI. The ends were cut back, 0 bases at V and 8 bases at J, with 19 bases in the middle. This CDR3 has 16 amino acids. The CDR3 nucleotides read TGTGCCAGCAGTGAAGCGCTTCAGTCGGTGGCCTACGGCTACACCTTC. This encodes CASSEALQSVAYGYTF.